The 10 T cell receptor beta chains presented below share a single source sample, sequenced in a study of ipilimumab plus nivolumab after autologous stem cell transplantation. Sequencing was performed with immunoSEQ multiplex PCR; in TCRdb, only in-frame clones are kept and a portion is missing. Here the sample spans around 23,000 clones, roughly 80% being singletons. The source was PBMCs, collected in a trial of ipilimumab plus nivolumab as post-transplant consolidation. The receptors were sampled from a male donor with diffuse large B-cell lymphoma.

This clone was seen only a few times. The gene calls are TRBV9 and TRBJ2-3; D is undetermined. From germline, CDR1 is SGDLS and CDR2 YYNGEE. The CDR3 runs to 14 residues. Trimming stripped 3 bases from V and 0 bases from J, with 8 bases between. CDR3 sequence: CASSEGSSTDTQYF. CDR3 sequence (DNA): TGTGCCAGCAGCGAAGGGTCTAGCACAGATACGCAGTATTTT.

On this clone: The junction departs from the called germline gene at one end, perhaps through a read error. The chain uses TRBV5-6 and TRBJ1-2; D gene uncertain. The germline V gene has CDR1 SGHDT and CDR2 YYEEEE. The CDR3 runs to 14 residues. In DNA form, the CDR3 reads TGTGCCAGCACCTTGCTGAATTTTGGCCTCGGCTACACCTTC. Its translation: CASTLLNFGLGYTF.

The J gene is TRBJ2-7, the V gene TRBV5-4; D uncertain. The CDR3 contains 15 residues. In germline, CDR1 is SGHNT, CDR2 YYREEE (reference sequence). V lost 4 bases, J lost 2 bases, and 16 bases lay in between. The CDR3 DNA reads TGTGCCAGCAGCCTTCCCGATCAGACCGCCTACGAGCAGTACTTC. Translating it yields CASSLPDQTAYEQYF.

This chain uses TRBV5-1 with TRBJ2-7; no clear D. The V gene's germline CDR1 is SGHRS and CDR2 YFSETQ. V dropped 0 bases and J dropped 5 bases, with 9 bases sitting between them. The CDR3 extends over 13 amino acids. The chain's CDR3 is CASSLGLRNEQYF. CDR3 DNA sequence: TGCGCCAGCAGCTTGGGGCTCAGGAACGAGCAGTACTTC. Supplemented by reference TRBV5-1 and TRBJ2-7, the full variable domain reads KAGVTQTPRYLIKTRGQQVTLSCSPISGHRSVSWYQQTPGQGLQFLFEYFSETQRNKGNFPGRFSGRQFSNSRSEMNVSTLELGDSALYLCASSLGLRNEQYFGPGTRLTVT.

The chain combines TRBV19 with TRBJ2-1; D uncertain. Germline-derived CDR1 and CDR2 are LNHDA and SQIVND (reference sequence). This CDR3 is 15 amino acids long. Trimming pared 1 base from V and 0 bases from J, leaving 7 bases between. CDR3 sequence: CASSIVTGSYNEQFF. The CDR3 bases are TGTGCCAGTAGTATAGTAACGGGCTCCTACAATGAGCAGTTCTTC.

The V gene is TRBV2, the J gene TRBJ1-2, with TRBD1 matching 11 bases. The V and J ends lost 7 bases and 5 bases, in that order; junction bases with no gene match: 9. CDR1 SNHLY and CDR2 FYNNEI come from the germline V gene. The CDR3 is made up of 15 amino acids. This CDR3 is CASKEDRGRFYGYTF. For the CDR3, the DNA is TGTGCCAGCAAAGAGGACAGGGGGCGTTTTTATGGCTACACCTTC.

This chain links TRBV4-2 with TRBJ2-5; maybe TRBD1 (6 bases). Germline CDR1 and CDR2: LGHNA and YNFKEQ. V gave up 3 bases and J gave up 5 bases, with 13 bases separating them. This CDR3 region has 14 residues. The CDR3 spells CASSQSGVRETQYF. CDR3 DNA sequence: TGTGCCAGCAGCCAGTCAGGGGTTCGCGAGACCCAGTACTTC.

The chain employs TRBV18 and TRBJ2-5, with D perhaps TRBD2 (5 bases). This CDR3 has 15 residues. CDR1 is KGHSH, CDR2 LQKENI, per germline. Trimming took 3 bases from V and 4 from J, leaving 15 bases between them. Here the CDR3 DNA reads TGTGCCAGCTCACCGAGGGTGGGGTCAGGAGAGACCCAGTACTTC. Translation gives CASSPRVGSGETQYF.

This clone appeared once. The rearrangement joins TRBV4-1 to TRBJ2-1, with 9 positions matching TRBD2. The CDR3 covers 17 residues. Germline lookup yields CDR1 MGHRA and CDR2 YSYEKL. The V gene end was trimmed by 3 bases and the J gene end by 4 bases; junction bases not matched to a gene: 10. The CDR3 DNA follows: TGCGCCAGCAGCCAGGCAAAGCGGGGGGCTGAATACAATGAGCAGTTCTTC. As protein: CASSQAKRGAEYNEQFF.

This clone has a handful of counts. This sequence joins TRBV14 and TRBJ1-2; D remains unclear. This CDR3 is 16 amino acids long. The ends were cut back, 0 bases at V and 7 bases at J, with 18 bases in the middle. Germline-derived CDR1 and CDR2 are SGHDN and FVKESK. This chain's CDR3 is CASSQETESPPIGYTF. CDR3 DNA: TGTGCCAGCAGCCAAGAAACCGAGAGTCCCCCTATTGGCTACACCTTC.